The rows below give T cell receptor beta chains drawn from one sample of a study of T cell responses to AZD1222 COVID-19 vaccine. Produced via immunoSEQ multiplex PCR; TCRdb's table is partial and in-frame only. The table has approximately 73,000 clones, roughly 82% seen once; the top ten hold about 3%. The specimen was peripheral blood, collected on day 0 of AZD1222 vaccination. These receptors originate from an adult in good health. Both conserved end residues are part of each CDR3. A D gene is named only where the DNA matches it firmly. Size values are once, few and many counts, or a class for expanded clones, and some rows have none.

j_call v_call clone_size d_call cdr3_nt cdr3_aa
TRBJ2-3 TRBV9 - TRBD2 TGTGCCAGCAGCGCGGTAGCGGGAGGCACAGATACGCAGTATTTT CASSAVAGGTDTQYF
TRBJ2-1 TRBV7-9 - - TGTGCCAGCAGGTTACAGCGGGACACCCCTACCTTCTTC CASRLQRDTPTFF
TRBJ2-7 TRBV7-9 medium-sized - TGTGCCAGCAGCGGGAGACAAACCTACGAGCAGTACTTC CASSGRQTYEQYF
TRBJ1-2 TRBV18 - - TGTGCCAGCTCAGACGAGGGGGAAATTAGCTACACCTTC CASSDEGEISYTF
TRBJ1-5 TRBV3-1/TRBV3-2 - - TGTGCCAGCAGCCAAGACTATAGCAATCAGCCCCAGCATTTT CASSQDYSNQPQHF
TRBJ2-5 TRBV21-1 - - TGTGCCAGCTCCCGGGCTCCGAACCAAGAGACCCAGTACTTC CASSRAPNQETQYF
TRBJ2-7 TRBV7-9 - TRBD2 TGTGCCAGCAGCTTAGGCCACTCTAGCGGGGGGTACGAGCAGTACTTC CASSLGHSSGGYEQYF
TRBJ1-1 TRBV19 - TRBD1 TGTGCCAGTACCCGGACAGGGGGTGCGCGGACTGAAGCTTTCTTT CASTRTGGARTEAFF
TRBJ2-6 TRBV6-6 - TRBD1 TGTGCCAGCAGTCCTAGACAGGGCGGGCCATCTGGGGCCAACGTCCTGACTTTC CASSPRQGGPSGANVLTF
TRBJ1-1 TRBV29-1 - - TGCAGCGCCTCGAGGGGGGGAAACACTGAAGCTTTCTTT CSASRGGNTEAFF
TRBJ2-5 TRBV20-1 - - TGCAGTGCTGGGTACCAAGAGACCCAGTACTTC CSAGYQETQYF